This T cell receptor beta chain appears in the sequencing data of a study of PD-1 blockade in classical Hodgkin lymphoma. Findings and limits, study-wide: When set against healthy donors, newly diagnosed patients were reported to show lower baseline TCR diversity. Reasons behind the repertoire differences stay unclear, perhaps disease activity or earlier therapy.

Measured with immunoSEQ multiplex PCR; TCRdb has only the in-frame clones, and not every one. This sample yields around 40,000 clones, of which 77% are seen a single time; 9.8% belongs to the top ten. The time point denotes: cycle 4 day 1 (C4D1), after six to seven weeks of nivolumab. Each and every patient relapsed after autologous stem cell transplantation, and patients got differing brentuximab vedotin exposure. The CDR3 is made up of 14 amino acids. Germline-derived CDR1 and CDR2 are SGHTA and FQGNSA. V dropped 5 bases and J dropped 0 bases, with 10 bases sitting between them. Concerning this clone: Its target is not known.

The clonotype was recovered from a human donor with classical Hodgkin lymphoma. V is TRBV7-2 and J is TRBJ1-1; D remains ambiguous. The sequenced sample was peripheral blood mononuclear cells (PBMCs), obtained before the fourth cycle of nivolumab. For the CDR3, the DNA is TGTGCCAGCAGCCTGGGAGGGATGAACACTGAAGCTTTCTTT. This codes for CASSLGGMNTEAFF.